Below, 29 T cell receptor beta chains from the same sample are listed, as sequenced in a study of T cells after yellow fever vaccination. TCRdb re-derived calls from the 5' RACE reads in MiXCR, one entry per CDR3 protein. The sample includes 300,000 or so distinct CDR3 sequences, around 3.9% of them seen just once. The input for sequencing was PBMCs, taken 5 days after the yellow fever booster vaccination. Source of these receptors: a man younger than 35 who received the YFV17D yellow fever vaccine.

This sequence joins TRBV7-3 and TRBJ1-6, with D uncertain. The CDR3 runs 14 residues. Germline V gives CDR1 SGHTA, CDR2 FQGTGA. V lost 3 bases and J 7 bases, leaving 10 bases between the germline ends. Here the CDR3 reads CASSLGNRNSPLHF. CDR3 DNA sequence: TGTGCCAGCAGCTTGGGGAATAGGAATTCACCCCTCCACTTT.

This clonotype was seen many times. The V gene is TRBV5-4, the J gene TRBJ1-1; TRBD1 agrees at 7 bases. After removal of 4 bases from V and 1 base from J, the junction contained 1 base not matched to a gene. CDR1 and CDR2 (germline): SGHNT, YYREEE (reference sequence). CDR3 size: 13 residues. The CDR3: CASSGTANTEAFF. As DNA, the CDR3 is TGTGCCAGCAGCGGGACAGCGAACACTGAAGCTTTCTTT. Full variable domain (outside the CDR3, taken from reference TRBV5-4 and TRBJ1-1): ETGVTQSPTHLIKTRGQQVTLRCSSQSGHNTVSWYQQALGQGPQFIFQYYREEENGRGNFPPRFSGLQFPNYSSELNVNALELDDSALYLCASSGTANTEAFFGQGTRLTVV.

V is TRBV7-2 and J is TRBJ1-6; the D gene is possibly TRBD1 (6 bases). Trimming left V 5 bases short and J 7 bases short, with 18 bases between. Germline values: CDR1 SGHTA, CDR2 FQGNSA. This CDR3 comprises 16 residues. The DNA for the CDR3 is TGTGCCAGCAGCCGTATTATAGGACAGACAAATTCACCCCTCCACTTT. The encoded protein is CASSRIIGQTNSPLHF.

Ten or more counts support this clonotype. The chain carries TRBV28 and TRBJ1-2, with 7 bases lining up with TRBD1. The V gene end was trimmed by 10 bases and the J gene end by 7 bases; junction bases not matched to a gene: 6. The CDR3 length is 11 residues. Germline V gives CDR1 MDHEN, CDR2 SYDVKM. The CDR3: CATSTGPGYTF. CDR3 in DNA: TGTGCCACGTCGACAGGGCCTGGCTACACCTTC.

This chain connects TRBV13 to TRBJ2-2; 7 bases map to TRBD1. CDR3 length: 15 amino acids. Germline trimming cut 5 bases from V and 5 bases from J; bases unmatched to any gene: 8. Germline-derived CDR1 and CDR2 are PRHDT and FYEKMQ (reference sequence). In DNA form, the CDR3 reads TGTGCCAGCAGCCCGAGGGGGCTGGTTACCGGGGAGCTGTTTTTT. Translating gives CASSPRGLVTGELFF. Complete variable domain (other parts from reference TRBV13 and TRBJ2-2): AAGVIQSPRHLIKEKRETATLKCYPIPRHDTVYWYQQGPGQDPQFLISFYEKMQSDKGSIPDRFSAQQFSDYHSELNMSSLELGDSALYFCASSPRGLVTGELFFGEGSRLTVL.

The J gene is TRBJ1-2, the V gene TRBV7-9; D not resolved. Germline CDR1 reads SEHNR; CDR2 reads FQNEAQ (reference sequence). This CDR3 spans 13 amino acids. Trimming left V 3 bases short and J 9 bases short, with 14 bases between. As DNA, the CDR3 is TGTGCCAGCAGCTTCAGGACTAGATGGAGCTACACCTTC. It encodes CASSFRTRWSYTF.

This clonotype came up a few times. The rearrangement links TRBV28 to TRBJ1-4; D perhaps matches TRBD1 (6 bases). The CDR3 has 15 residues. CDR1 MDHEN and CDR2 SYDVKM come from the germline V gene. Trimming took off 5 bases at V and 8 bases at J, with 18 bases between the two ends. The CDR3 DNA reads TGTGCCAGCAGTCGATTGGGGGCCGAGGAGGAAAAACTGTTTTTT. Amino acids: CASSRLGAEEEKLFF. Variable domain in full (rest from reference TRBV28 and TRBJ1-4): DVKVTQSSRYLVKRTGEKVFLECVQDMDHENMFWYRQDPGLGLRLIYFSYDVKMKEKGDIPEGYSVSREKKERFSLILESASTNQTSMYLCASSRLGAEEEKLFFGSGTQLSVL.

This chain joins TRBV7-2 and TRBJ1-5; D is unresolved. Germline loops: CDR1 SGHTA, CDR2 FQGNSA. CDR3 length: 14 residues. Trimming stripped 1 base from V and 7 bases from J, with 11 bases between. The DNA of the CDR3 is TGTGCCAGCAGCTTAGGGGCTGGGTTCCAGCCCCAGCATTTT. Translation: CASSLGAGFQPQHF.

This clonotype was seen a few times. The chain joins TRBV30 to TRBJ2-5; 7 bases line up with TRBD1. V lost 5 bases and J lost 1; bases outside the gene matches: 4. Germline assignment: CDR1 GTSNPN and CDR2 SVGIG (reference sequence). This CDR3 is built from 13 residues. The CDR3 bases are TGTGCCTGGTCGACAGGGATCCAAGAGACCCAGTACTTC. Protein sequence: CAWSTGIQETQYF.

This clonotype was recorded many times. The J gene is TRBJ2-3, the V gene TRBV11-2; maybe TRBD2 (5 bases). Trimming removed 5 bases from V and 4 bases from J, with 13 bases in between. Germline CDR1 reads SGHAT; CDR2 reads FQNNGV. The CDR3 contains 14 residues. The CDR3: CASSETLDADTQYF. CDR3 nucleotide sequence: TGTGCCAGCAGCGAAACACTAGATGCAGATACGCAGTATTTT. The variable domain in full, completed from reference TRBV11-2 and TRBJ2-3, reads EAGVAQSPRYKIIEKRQSVAFWCNPISGHATLYWYQQILGQGPKLLIQFQNNGVVDDSQLPKDRFSAERLKGVDSTLKIQPAKLEDSAVYLCASSETLDADTQYFGPGTRLTVL.

CDR3 residues: CASSLTSGGSELFF. Here the CDR3 DNA reads TGTGCCAGCAGCTTAACTTCGGGAGGGAGTGAACTGTTTTTT. The rearrangement joins TRBV7-3 to TRBJ1-4; D is unclear. Germline CDR1 reads SGHTA; CDR2 reads FQGTGA. V gave up 0 bases and J gave up 12 bases, with 14 bases separating them. The CDR3 contains 14 residues.

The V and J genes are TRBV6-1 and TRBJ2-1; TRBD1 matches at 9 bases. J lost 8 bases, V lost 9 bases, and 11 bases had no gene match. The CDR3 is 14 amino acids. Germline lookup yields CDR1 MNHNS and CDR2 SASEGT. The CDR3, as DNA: TGTGCCAGTTCCGGGACAGGGAGGGTTTATGAGCAGTTCTTC. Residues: CASSGTGRVYEQFF.

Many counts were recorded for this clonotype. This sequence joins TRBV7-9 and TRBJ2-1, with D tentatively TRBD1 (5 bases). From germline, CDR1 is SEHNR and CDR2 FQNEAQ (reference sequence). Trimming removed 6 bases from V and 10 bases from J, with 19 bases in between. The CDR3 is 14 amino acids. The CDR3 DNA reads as TGTGCCAGCAGTGAATGGGCAGGGTTCGGGGAGCAGTTCTTC. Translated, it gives CASSEWAGFGEQFF.

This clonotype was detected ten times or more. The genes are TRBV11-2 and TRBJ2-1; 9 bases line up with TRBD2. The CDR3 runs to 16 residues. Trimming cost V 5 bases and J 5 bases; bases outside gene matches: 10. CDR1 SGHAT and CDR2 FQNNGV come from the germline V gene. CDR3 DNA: TGTGCCAGCAGCCTACAGCGCGGGGGGGTGGACAATGAGCAGTTCTTC. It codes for CASSLQRGGVDNEQFF.

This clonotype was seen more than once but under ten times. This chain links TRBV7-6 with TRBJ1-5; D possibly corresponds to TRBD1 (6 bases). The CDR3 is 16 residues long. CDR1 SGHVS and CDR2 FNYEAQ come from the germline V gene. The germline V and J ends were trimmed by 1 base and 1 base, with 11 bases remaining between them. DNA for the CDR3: TGTGCCAGCAGCTTAGGCCAGGGGAGAAGCAATCAGCCCCAGCATTTT. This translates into CASSLGQGRSNQPQHF. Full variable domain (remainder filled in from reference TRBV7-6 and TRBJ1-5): GAGVSQSPRYKVTKRGQDVALRCDPISGHVSLYWYRQALGQGPEFLTYFNYEAQQDKSGLPNDRFSAERPEGSISTLTIQRTEQRDSAMYRCASSLGQGRSNQPQHFGDGTRLSIL.

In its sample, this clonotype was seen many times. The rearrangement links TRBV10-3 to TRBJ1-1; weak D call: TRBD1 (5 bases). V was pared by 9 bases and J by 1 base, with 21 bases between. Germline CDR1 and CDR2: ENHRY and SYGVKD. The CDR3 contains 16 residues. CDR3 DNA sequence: TGTGCCATTAGGGGTGCCGCGGACTACAGGAACACTGAAGCTTTCTTT. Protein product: CAIRGAADYRNTEAFF.

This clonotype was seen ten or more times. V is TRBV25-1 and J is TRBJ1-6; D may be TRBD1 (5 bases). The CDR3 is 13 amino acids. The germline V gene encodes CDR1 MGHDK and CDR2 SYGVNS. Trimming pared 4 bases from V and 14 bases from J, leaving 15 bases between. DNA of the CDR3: TGTGCCAGCAGTGCCGGGACCTCCATCACCCTCCACTTT. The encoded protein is CASSAGTSITLHF.

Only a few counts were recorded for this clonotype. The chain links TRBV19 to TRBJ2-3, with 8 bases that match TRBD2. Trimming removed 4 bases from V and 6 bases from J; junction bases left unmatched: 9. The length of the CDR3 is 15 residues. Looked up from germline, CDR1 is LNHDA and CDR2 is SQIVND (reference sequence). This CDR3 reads CASSTIAGKVDTQYF. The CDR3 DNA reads TGTGCCAGTAGTACCATAGCGGGGAAAGTCGATACGCAGTATTTT.

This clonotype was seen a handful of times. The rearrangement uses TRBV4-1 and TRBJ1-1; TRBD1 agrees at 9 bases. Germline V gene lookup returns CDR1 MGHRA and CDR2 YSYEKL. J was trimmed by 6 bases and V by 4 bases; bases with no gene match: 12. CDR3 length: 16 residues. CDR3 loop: CASSPRALGQGAEAFF. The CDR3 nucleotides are TGCGCCAGCAGCCCCAGAGCGTTGGGACAGGGCGCTGAAGCTTTCTTT.

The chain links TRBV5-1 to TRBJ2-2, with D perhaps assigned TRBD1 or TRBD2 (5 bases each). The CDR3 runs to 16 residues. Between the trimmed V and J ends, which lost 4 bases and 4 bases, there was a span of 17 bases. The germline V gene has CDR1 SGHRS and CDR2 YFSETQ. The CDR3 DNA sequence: TGCGCCAGCAGCCAGGAACATCCTGGGGGCACCGGGGAGCTGTTTTTT. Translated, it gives CASSQEHPGGTGELFF.

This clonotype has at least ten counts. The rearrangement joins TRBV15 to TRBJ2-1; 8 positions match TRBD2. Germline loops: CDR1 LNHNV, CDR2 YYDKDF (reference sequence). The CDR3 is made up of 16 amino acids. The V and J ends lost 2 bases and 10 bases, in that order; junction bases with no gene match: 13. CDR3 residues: CATSRIESLGLAEQFF. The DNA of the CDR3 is TGTGCCACCAGCAGAATAGAGAGCCTAGGACTAGCAGAGCAGTTCTTC.

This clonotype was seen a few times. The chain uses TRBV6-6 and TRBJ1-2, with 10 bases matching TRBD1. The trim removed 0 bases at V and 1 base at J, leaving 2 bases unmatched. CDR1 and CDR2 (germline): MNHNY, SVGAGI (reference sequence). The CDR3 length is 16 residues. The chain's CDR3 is CASSYSWTGGNYGYTF. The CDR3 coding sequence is TGTGCCAGCAGTTACTCGTGGACAGGGGGTAACTATGGCTACACCTTC.

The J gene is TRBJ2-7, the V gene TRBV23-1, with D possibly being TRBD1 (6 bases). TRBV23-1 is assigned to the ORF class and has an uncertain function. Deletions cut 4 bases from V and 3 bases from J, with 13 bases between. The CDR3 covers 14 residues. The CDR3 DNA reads TGCGCCAGCAGTCCGTTGACAGGCCACTACGAGCAGTACTTC. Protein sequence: CASSPLTGHYEQYF.

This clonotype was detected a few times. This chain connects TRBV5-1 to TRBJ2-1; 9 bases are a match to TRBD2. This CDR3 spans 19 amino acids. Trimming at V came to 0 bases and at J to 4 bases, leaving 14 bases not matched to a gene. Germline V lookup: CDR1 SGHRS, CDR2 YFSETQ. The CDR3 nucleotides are TGCGCCAGCAGCTTGGACCGGACCGGAAGCGGGGGGCCGTACAATGAGCAGTTCTTC. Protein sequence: CASSLDRTGSGGPYNEQFF. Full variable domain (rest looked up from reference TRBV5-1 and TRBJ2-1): KAGVTQTPRYLIKTRGQQVTLSCSPISGHRSVSWYQQTPGQGLQFLFEYFSETQRNKGNFPGRFSGRQFSNSRSEMNVSTLELGDSALYLCASSLDRTGSGGPYNEQFFGPGTRLTVL.

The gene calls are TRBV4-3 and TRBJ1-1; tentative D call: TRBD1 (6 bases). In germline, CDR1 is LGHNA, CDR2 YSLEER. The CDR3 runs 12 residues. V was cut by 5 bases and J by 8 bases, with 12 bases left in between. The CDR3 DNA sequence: TGCGCCAGCAGCGAGGGGGGTGAGGAAGCTTTCTTT. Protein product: CASSEGGEEAFF.

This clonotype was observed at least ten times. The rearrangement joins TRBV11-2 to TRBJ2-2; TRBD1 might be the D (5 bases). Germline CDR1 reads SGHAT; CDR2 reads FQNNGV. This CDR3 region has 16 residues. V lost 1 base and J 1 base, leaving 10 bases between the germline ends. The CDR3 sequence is CASSLAPTENTGELFF. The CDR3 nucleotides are TGTGCCAGCAGCTTAGCCCCGACAGAGAACACCGGGGAGCTGTTTTTT. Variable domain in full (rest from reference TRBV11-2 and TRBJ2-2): EAGVAQSPRYKIIEKRQSVAFWCNPISGHATLYWYQQILGQGPKLLIQFQNNGVVDDSQLPKDRFSAERLKGVDSTLKIQPAKLEDSAVYLCASSLAPTENTGELFFGEGSRLTVL.

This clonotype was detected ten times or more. CDR3 in amino acids: CASSQESGYGYTF. For the CDR3, the DNA is TGCGCCAGCAGCCAAGAATCCGGGTATGGCTACACCTTC. V gene TRBV4-1 combines with J gene TRBJ1-2; D unresolved. The CDR3 consists of 13 residues. Per germline, CDR1 MGHRA and CDR2 YSYEKL. The ends were cut back, 0 bases at V and 5 bases at J, with 7 bases in the middle.

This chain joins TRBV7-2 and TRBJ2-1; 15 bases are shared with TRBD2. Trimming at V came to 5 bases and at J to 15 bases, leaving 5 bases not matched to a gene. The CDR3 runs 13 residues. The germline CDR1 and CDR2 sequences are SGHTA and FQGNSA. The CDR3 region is CASSPGLAGGPFF. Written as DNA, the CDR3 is TGTGCCAGCAGCCCAGGACTAGCGGGGGGGCCGTTCTTC.

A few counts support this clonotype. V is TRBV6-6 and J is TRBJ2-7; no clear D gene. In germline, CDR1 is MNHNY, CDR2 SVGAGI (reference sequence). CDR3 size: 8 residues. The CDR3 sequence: CASSTATV. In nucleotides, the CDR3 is TGTGCCAGCAGTACTGCTACCGTC.